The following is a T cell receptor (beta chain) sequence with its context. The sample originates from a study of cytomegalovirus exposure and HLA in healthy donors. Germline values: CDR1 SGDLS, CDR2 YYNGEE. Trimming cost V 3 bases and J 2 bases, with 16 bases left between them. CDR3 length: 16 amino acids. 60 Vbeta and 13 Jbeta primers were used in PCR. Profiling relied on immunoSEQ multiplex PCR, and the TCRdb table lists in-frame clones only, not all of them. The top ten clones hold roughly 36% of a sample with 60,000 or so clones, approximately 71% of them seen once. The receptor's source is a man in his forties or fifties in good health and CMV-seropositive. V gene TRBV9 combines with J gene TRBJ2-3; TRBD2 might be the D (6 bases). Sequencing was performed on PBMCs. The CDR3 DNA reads TGTGCCAGCAGCGCTACTGGGGGAGGCTACACAGATACGCAGTATTTT. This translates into CASSATGGGYTDTQYF.